This T cell receptor beta chain was recorded in a study of OX40 agonist ivuxolimab in advanced cancers. About the investigation overall: Ivuxolimab was a fully human IgG2 agonistic monoclonal antibody targeting the costimulatory receptor OX40 (CD134). Intravenous ivuxolimab was administered to patients every 2 weeks at six dose levels: 0.01, 0.1, 0.3, 1.5, 3 and 10 mg/kg. Of the roughly 50 dose-escalation patients, hepatocellular carcinoma was present in about 20, melanoma in around 15, renal cell carcinoma in 9 and head and neck cancer in 9. A male proportion of around 81% and a mean age of 60 years, ranging from about 23 to 90, were recorded for the dose-escalation cohort. Patients were allowed to have had prior anti-PD-1, anti-PD-L1 or anti-CTLA-4 therapy, and approximately 40% of the dose-escalation patients had previously received checkpoint inhibitors. Partial responses were achieved by three dose-escalation patients, of whom one had hepatocellular carcinoma and two had cutaneous melanoma. Peripheral TCRbeta sequencing aimed to test whether ivuxolimab altered TCR sequence diversity and caused clonal T-cell expansion. The paper reports the monotherapy dose-escalation portion (N of about 52 patients) of the phase I ivuxolimab trial.

The trial excluded patients who had a history of autoimmune disease or who were on systemic immunosuppression. Peripheral blood for TCR sequencing was collected from all dose cohorts at baseline, on cycle 4 day 1, and on cycle 7 day 1. Samples were obtained from an open-label, multicenter, first-in-human phase I dose-escalation trial of ivuxolimab. The trial enrolled adults with locally advanced or metastatic head and neck squamous cell, hepatocellular, melanoma or renal cell carcinoma. CD4+ and CD8+ T cells were sorted separately from peripheral blood before TCR sequencing. The trim is 1 base for V and 0 bases for J, with a gap of 19 bases between the germline ends. From the germline V gene (reference sequence), CDR1 is LNHDA and CDR2 is SQIVND. Including cysteine and phenylalanine, the CDR3 has 19 amino acids. Just the 57-base CDR3 DNA is kept, in frame starting at base 1. What the authors observed across the whole study: In partial responders in the 0.1-3.0 mg/kg groups, normalized peripheral clonal expansion was found to be among the lowest, especially among CD8+ T cells. At doses of 0.1 to 3.0 mg/kg, clonal expansion of both CD4+ and CD8+ blood T cells was observed from baseline to week 6. After ivuxolimab, CD8+ T cells had more expanded clones than CD4+ T cells on average. Low levels of normalized T-cell clonal expansion were also seen in some nonresponding patients. The antigen specificity of the peripheral T cells that underwent clonal expansion was not determined.

Genomic DNA was extracted from sorted cells for sequencing of the TCRbeta CDR3 region. TCRbeta CDR3 regions were sequenced using the immunoSEQ Assay. Imported from immuneACCESS, the table was reduced by TCRdb to in-frame sequences with V and J called. These copies leave out some clones; in studies compared against another copy, an unresolved V gene accounts for under half, and the cause of the remainder is not known. This sample has roughly 66,000 clones in its table, and 83% of those were observed once. The biggest ten clones account for 2.5% of the sample. As to this clone: Its antigen is still unknown. Base qualities are missing; no much larger clone stands one base away.

The V and J segments used are TRBV19 and TRBJ2-1; the D region possibly corresponds to TRBD1 (9 bases align). This sample comprised CD4+ or CD8+ T cells sorted from blood, obtained in a trial of the OX40 agonist ivuxolimab. The sequence was collected from an adult with an advanced solid tumor such as melanoma, head and neck, liver or kidney cancer. The DNA sequence reads TGTGCCAGTAGTATAGGAAGAGTAGCGGGACAGGGCTCCTACAATGAGCAGTTCTTC. It specifies CASSIGRVAGQGSYNEQFF. Here the CDR3 is joined to the reference TRBV19 and TRBJ2-1 genes, and the full variable domain is: DGGITQSPKYLFRKEGQNVTLSCEQNLNHDAMYWYRQDPGQGLRLIYYSQIVNDFQKGDIAEGYSVSREKKESFPLTVTSAQKNPTAFYLCASSIGRVAGQGSYNEQFFGPGTRLTVL.